The rows below give T cell receptor beta chains drawn from one sample of a study of blood T cells in healthy people across ages. MiXCR, run by TCRdb on the 5' RACE reads, gives a single entry per CDR3 protein. Among some 710,000 distinct CDR3 sequences listed, about half were seen once. Sequencing was done on a sample of blood. These receptors came from a man at least 80 years old in good health. CDR3s include the opening cysteine and the closing phenylalanine or tryptophan. The D gene is left open where the match is weak. Not every row has a clone size; where given, it reads once, few, many or a size class.

D	size	V	J	CDR3	DNA
TRBD1	NA	TRBV10-3	TRBJ2-5	CAIRNGTGLETQYF	TGTGCCATCAGGAACGGGACAGGGTTAGAGACCCAGTACTTC
TRBD2	NA	TRBV3-1	TRBJ2-7	CASSQNSGGLDEQYF	TGTGCCAGCAGCCAAAACAGCGGGGGACTGGACGAGCAGTACTTC
TRBD2	many	TRBV7-2	TRBJ2-3	CASSSDGLAWSTDTQYF	TGTGCCAGCAGCTCAGACGGACTAGCGTGGAGCACAGATACGCAGTATTTT
NA	few	TRBV24-1	TRBJ2-1	CATSDPRQSEQFF	TGTGCCACCAGTGACCCGAGACAGAGTGAGCAGTTCTTC
TRBD1	NA	TRBV27	TRBJ2-5	CASSLSQGAKTQYF	TGTGCCAGCAGTTTATCGCAGGGGGCGAAGACCCAGTACTTC
TRBD1	NA	TRBV11-1	TRBJ1-4	CASSHGQGAEKLFF	TGTGCCAGCAGCCACGGACAGGGGGCAGAAAAACTGTTTTTT
NA	NA	TRBV6-1	TRBJ1-1	CASTIDTDDTEAFF	TGTGCCAGCACTATAGACACGGACGACACTGAAGCTTTCTTT
NA	NA	TRBV27	TRBJ2-7	CASSQQGMSYEQYF	TGTGCCAGCAGCCAACAGGGAATGTCCTACGAGCAGTACTTC
TRBD1	NA	TRBV20-1	TRBJ1-1	CSARESGTGGRAFF	TGCAGTGCTAGGGAATCCGGGACAGGGGGTCGAGCTTTCTTT
TRBD1	NA	TRBV28	TRBJ1-2	CASSLFGDSPGYTF	TGTGCCAGCAGTTTATTTGGGGACAGTCCTGGCTACACCTTC
NA	few	TRBV24-1	TRBJ2-3	CATSDPGRGLSTDTQYF	TGTGCCACCAGTGACCCGGGGCGGGGGCTGAGCACAGATACGCAGTATTTT
NA	NA	TRBV25-1	TRBJ1-6	CASRDPRQDNSPLHF	TGTGCCAGCAGAGACCCGAGACAGGATAATTCACCCCTCCACTTT
TRBD2	many	TRBV7-3	TRBJ2-3	CASSPPGLGIDTQYF	TGTGCCAGCAGCCCCCCGGGACTAGGGATAGATACGCAGTATTTT
NA	NA	TRBV7-2	TRBJ1-5	CASARQIQSNQPQHF	TGTGCCAGCGCGAGGCAGATACAAAGCAATCAGCCCCAGCATTTT
TRBD1	NA	TRBV12-3/TRBV12-4	TRBJ1-1	CASSLGDRGAFF	TGTGCCAGCAGTTTAGGGGACAGGGGAGCTTTCTTT
NA	once	TRBV20-1	TRBJ2-2	CSARDRVSNTGELFF	TGCAGTGCTAGAGATCGTGTATCTAACACCGGGGAGCTGTTTTTT
NA	NA	TRBV5-1	TRBJ2-7	CASHPGGTSYVQYF	TGTGCCAGCCATCCGGGCGGGACCTCCTACGTGCAGTACTTC
TRBD2	NA	TRBV5-1	TRBJ2-1	CASSVTKGGGAYNEQFF	TGCGCCAGCAGCGTTACTAAGGGCGGGGGGGCATACAATGAGCAGTTCTTC
NA	NA	TRBV19	TRBJ1-5	CASGVFNNQPQHF	TGTGCCAGTGGGGTCTTTAACAATCAGCCCCAGCATTTT
TRBD2	NA	TRBV7-2	TRBJ2-7	CARSPRGALAGVSEQYF	TGTGCCCGCAGCCCTAGAGGTGCACTAGCGGGAGTTTCCGAGCAGTACTTC
NA	NA	TRBV4-2	TRBJ1-4	CASSQGPEGEKLFF	TGTGCCAGCAGCCAAGGCCCGGAAGGGGAAAAACTGTTTTTT
NA	few	TRBV9	TRBJ2-1	CASSVGNNEQFF	TGTGCCAGCAGCGTAGGTAACAATGAGCAGTTCTTC
TRBD2	NA	TRBV12-3/TRBV12-4	TRBJ2-7	CASSRTVGGGNRAEQYF	TGTGCCAGCAGTCGAACCGTGGGGGGAGGGAACAGAGCCGAGCAGTACTTC
NA	NA	TRBV18	TRBJ2-1	CASSPLKPGARGYNEQFF	TGTGCCAGCTCACCATTAAAGCCCGGGGCCAGGGGATACAATGAGCAGTTCTTC
NA	NA	TRBV25-1	TRBJ1-2	CASSDGLPYGYTF	TGTGCCAGCAGTGATGGGCTGCCCTATGGCTACACCTTC
NA	few	TRBV11-3	TRBJ2-1	CASGQTGWNEQFF	TGTGCCAGCGGCCAGACAGGTTGGAATGAGCAGTTCTTC